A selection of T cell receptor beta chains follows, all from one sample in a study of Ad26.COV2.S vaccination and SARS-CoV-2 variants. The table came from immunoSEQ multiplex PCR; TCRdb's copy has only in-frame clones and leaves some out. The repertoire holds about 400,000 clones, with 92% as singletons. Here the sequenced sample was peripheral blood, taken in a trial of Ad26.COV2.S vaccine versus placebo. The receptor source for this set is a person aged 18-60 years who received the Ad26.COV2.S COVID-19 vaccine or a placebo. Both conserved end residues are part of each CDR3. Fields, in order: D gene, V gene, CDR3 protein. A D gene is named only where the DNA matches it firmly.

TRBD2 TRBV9 CASSVGLAFQETQYF
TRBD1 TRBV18 CASSPNTGGEETQYF
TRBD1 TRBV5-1 CASSYDRGPQGTQYF
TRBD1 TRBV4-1 CASSQDRTGDLSNQPQHF
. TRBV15 CATRGRGWTDTQYF
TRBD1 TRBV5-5 CASSLEQGARGDEQFF
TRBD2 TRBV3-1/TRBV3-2 CASSQELAGTNYEQYF
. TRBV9 CASSPGTEAFF
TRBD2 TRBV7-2 CASSGGGFVYNEQFF
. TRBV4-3 CASSQESGGYGYTF
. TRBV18 CASSLLDSSNTEAFF
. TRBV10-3 CAISDTGKGSYNEQFF
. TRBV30 CAWSVLFWGRGHTANTGELFF
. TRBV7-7 CASSFSPTGSEQFF
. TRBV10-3 CAISESEVSYNEQFF
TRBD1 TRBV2 CASSKQGVQETQYF
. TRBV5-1 CASSLRGLDSPLHF
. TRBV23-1 CASPGACGGAYEQYF
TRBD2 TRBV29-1 CSVEGSSGGRSYNEQFF
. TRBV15 CATSREGREGHQPQHF
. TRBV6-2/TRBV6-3 CASSYLGTSHSYEQYF
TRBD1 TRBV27 CASSLRKIRDRLNSPLHF
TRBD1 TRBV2 CASSRGGGGEKLFF
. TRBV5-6 CASSLMLTGQGFDEAFF
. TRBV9 CASSGTVRGETQYF
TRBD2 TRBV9 CASSGESGETDTQYF
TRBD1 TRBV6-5 CASSYSFQGATEAFF
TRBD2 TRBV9 CASSVEASGGIEQFF
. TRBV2 CASSESGIIQGYTF
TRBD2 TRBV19 CASRGLAGETQYF
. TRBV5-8 CASSPGSRNYNQPQHF
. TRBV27 CASSLTGDEQYF
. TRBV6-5 CASSYGGSEAFF
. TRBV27 CASSYRVDYGYTF
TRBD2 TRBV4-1 CASSDSGGAITQYF
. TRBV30 CAWSGSSGNTIYF
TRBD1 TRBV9 CASSEDGTGASNEQFF
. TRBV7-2 CASSPRGGVGGEKLFF
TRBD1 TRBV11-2 CASSSWTGSSGNTIYF
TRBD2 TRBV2 CATRPSGGLEQYF
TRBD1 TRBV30 CAWRWGQPYEQYF
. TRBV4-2 CASSQDLGRGDEKLFF
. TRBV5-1 CASSQTGASSGANVLTF
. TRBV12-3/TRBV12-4 CASRIDRPTEAFF
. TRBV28 CASRPQGPYEQYF
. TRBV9 CASSVGISGQRNTEAFF
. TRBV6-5 CASSYGGVETQYF
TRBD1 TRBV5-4 CASSVGQIQYF
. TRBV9 CASSPWWGDGYGYTF
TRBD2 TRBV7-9 CASSLLAGVQETQYF
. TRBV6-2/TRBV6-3 CASSWRGPEETQYF
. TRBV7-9 CASSLLPTVQETQYF
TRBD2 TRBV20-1 CSASRASGGKETQYF
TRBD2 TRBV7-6 CASSRPGGYNEQFF
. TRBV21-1 CASSKGRRGTTDTQYF